The present TCR beta chain was sequenced within a study of T-cell memory formation after mild COVID-19. UMIs and sample barcodes were carried by the TCR alpha and TCR beta cDNA libraries that 5'RACE produced using constant-segment primers. TCRdb fed the 5' RACE reads into MiXCR, producing one record per CDR3 protein. The sample lists some 180,000 distinct CDR3 sequences, about 18% seen once, with roughly 3.9% in the top ten. Worth noting for this clonotype: Its antigen is unknown.

General study results and limits: Contracting clones from day 15 to 85 showed balanced CD4/CD8; later expanders favored CD4+. Those CD4+ clones that contracted were mainly in CM and EM (CD8+ ones in EMRA). Cross-reactive memory appears to have joined, as suggested by some responding clones showing up in pre-infection memory.

Trimming took 1 base from V and 7 from J; bases not matched to a gene: 3. The CDR3 has 13 amino acids. Sequenced sample: PBMCs or a T cell subset sorted from them (not recorded which). V is TRBV12-3 or TRBV12-4 and J is TRBJ2-7; 8 positions agree with TRBD1. This receptor was taken from a man younger than 30 who had mild COVID-19 (a few samples of this study predate the infection). Cell type and time point are not known. CDR3 amino acids: CASSLGTGWEQYV. The DNA of the CDR3 is TGTGCCAGCAGTTTAGGGACAGGGTGGGAGCAGTACGTC.